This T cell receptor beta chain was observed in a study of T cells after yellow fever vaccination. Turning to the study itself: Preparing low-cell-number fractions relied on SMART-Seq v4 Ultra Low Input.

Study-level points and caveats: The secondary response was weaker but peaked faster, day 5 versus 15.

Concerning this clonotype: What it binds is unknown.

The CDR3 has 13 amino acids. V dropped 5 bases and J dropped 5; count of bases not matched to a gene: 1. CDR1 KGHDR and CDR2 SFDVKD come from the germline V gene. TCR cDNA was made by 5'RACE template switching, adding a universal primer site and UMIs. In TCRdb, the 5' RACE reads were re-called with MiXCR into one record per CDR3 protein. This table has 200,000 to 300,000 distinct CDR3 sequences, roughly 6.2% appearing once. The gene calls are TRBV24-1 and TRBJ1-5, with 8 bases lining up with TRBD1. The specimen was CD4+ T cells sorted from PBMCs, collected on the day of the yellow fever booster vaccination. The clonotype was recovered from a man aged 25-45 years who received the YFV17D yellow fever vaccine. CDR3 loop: CATSGQGYQPQHF. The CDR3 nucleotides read TGTGCCACCAGTGGACAGGGGTATCAGCCCCAGCATTTT.